This T cell receptor beta chain came from a study of shared clonotypes between healthy human individuals. Repertoires were generated with immunoSEQ multiplex PCR, while TCRdb's copy carries only in-frame clones and drops some. This table has fewer than 400,000 clones, around 67% appearing once. CDR3 length: 16 residues. Looked up from germline, CDR1 is SGHTA and CDR2 is FQGNSA. V lost 4 bases and J 2 bases, leaving 15 bases between the germline ends. The sequenced sample consisted of memory CD4+ T cells sorted from blood. Indicated subset: CD45RA-negative fraction. This clonotype was sampled from a young man in good health. The chain combines TRBV7-2 with TRBJ1-5; tentatively, D is TRBD1 (5 bases). CDR3 loop: CASSSKDIWGNQPQHF. DNA for the CDR3: TGTGCCAGCAGCTCTAAGGACATTTGGGGCAATCAGCCCCAGCATTTT.